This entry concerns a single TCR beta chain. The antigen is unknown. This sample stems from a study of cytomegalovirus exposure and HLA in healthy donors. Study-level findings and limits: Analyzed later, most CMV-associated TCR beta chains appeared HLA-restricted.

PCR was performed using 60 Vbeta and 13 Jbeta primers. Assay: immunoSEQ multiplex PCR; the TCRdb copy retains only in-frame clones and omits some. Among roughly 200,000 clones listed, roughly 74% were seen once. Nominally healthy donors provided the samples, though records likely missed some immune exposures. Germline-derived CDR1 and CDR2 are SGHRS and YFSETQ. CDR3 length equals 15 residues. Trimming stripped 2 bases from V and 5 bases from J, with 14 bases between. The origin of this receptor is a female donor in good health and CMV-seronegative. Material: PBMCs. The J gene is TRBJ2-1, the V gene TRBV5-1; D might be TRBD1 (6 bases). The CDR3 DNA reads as TGCGCCAGCAGCTTACGGCAGGGGCTACACAATGAGCAGTTCTTC. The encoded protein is CASSLRQGLHNEQFF.